These 20 T cell receptor beta chains share one sample of origin, sequenced in a study of response to subunit inactivated influenza vaccine. TCRdb re-derived calls from the RT-PCR reads in MiXCR, one entry per CDR3 protein. The sample lists 500,000 to 600,000 distinct CDR3 sequences, about an eighth occurring once. The material sequenced was PBMCs from blood, taken on the day of vaccination. Source of these receptors: a man aged 50 to 59 who received an inactivated influenza vaccine.

This clonotype was seen a few times. This chain joins TRBV6-2 or TRBV6-3 and TRBJ2-7, with 11 bases lining up with TRBD1. The CDR3 loop spans 16 amino acids. Germline V gene data show CDR1 as MNHEY and CDR2 as SVGEGT. V lost 5 bases and J lost 2; bases outside the gene matches: 8. In DNA form, the CDR3 reads TGTGCCAGCAGTCATCAACCGGGACAGGGGGCCTACGAGCAGTACTTC. Translated, it gives CASSHQPGQGAYEQYF.

This clonotype was recorded a few times. The CDR3 region is CASGQGHRSSYEQYF. CDR3 coding DNA: TGCGCCAGCGGACAGGGACACCGTTCCTCCTACGAGCAGTACTTC. This chain uses TRBV10-2 with TRBJ2-7, with TRBD1 identical over 8 bases. Germline CDR1 WSHSY, CDR2 SAAADI. V lost 8 bases, J lost 0 bases, and 9 bases stayed unmatched. The CDR3 sequence is 15 residues long.

In DNA, the CDR3 is TGTGCCAGCAGCCCTGGACTCATCTGCTGGGAGCTGTTTTTT. The encoded protein is CASSPGLICWELFF. The chain is built from TRBV5-5 and TRBJ2-2; possibly TRBD2 for D (5 bases). Trimming took off 4 bases at V and 9 bases at J, with 16 bases between the two ends. From germline, CDR1 is SGHKS and CDR2 YYEKEE (reference sequence). The CDR3 has 14 amino acids.

A few counts support this clonotype. The chain uses TRBV18 and TRBJ2-1, with a possible D match to TRBD2 (6 bases). The germline CDR1 and CDR2 sequences are KGHSH and LQKENI. The length of the CDR3 is 18 residues. V was cut by 3 bases and J by 2 bases, with 20 bases left in between. CDR3 nucleotide sequence: TGTGCCAGCTCACCCCCTAATATACTAGCAGGGACCTACAATGAGCAGTTCTTC. Translated, it gives CASSPPNILAGTYNEQFF.

The chain couples TRBV4-3 to TRBJ1-1; D is undetermined. This CDR3 region has 14 residues. V was trimmed by 0 bases and J by 7 bases, leaving 12 bases between them. CDR1 and CDR2 from the germline V gene are LGHNA and YSLEER. CDR3 loop: CASSQELRHFEAFF. In nucleotides, the CDR3 is TGCGCCAGCAGCCAAGAACTGAGACACTTTGAAGCTTTCTTT.

This clonotype has only a few counts. The V and J genes are TRBV18 and TRBJ1-2; D call uncertain. The CDR3 totals 15 residues. Germline CDR1 is KGHSH and CDR2 is LQKENI. V was cut by 3 bases and J by 3 bases, with 14 bases left in between. CDR3 coding DNA: TGTGCCAGCTCACCCTGGACGGATCCTTACTATGGCTACACCTTC. Translated: CASSPWTDPYYGYTF.

This clonotype was detected a few times. The chain carries TRBV11-2 and TRBJ2-7; D may be TRBD1 or TRBD2 (5 bases each). The CDR3 contains 17 residues. The V end lost 4 bases, the J end lost 3 bases, and 22 bases lay between the germline ends. The germline V gene has CDR1 SGHAT and CDR2 FQNNGV. CDR3 residues: CASSSGGGPSRVYEQYF. In nucleotides, the CDR3 is TGTGCCAGCAGCTCCGGAGGCGGTCCAAGCAGGGTCTACGAGCAGTACTTC.

There are many counts of this clonotype. The rearrangement links TRBV4-3 to TRBJ1-4; D is undetermined. The CDR3 runs 15 residues. V was clipped by 1 base and J by 3 bases, with 9 bases between them. In germline, CDR1 is LGHNA, CDR2 YSLEER. CDR3 protein: CASSQVSGANEKLFF. In DNA, the CDR3 is TGCGCCAGCAGCCAAGTTTCCGGGGCTAATGAAAAACTGTTTTTT.

A few counts support this clonotype. The V gene is TRBV18, the J gene TRBJ2-5; TRBD1 might be the D (6 bases). The germline V gene encodes CDR1 KGHSH and CDR2 LQKENI. The CDR3 is 16 residues long. Deletions cut 5 bases from V and 1 base from J, with 17 bases between. CDR3 in amino acids: CASSSITDRTQETQYF. In DNA form, the CDR3 reads TGTGCCAGCTCATCAATCACGGACAGAACCCAAGAGACCCAGTACTTC.

This clonotype came up many times. CDR3 in DNA: TGCGCCAGCAGCTTCCGGCAGAGACCCGCTAGCACAGATACGCAGTATTTT. This gives the protein CASSFRQRPASTDTQYF. The chain joins TRBV5-1 to TRBJ2-3, with D unresolved. Trimming stripped 2 bases from V and 0 bases from J, with 16 bases between. The CDR3 length is 17 residues. The germline V gene has CDR1 SGHRS and CDR2 YFSETQ.

This clonotype has ten or more counts. The chain combines TRBV11-2 with TRBJ1-2, with TRBD1 as a possible D gene (5 bases). Germline V gene sequence: CDR1 SGHAT, CDR2 FQNNGV. The CDR3 totals 16 residues. Trimming took 5 bases from V and 7 from J, leaving 23 bases between them. The CDR3: CASSNPGPPGLGGYTF. The CDR3 DNA follows: TGTGCCAGCAGCAACCCCGGCCCCCCAGGGCTCGGTGGCTACACCTTC.

The genes are TRBV6-1 and TRBJ2-7; TRBD1 matches at 7 bases. Trimming at V came to 6 bases and at J to 0 bases, leaving 5 bases not matched to a gene. The CDR3 has 14 residues. The germline V gene encodes CDR1 MNHNS and CDR2 SASEGT. CDR3 in DNA: TGTGCCAGCAGGCTCCGGGACAGCTCCTACGAGCAGTACTTC. Translated: CASRLRDSSYEQYF.

The chain links TRBV5-6 to TRBJ2-1; 9 bases agree with TRBD1. The CDR3 is 15 amino acids. Germline lookup yields CDR1 SGHDT and CDR2 YYEEEE. V lost 4 bases, J lost 7 bases, and 9 bases stayed unmatched. Written as DNA, the CDR3 is TGTGCCAGCAGCCTAACCGGGACAGGGTTGAATGAGCAGTTCTTC. Protein: CASSLTGTGLNEQFF.

The chain couples TRBV7-2 to TRBJ1-6, with 8 bases identical to TRBD1. The CDR3 loop spans 16 amino acids. With 4 bases clipped from V and 5 bases from J, the junction kept 7 bases outside the gene matches. Germline loops: CDR1 SGHTA, CDR2 FQGNSA. CDR3 nucleotides: TGTGCCAGCAGCTCGTCTTGGACAGGGAATAATTCACCCCTCCACTTT. This translates into CASSSSWTGNNSPLHF.

The chain uses TRBV20-1 and TRBJ2-1; possible D gene TRBD2, 5 bases. Germline assignment: CDR1 DFQATT and CDR2 SNEGSKA (reference sequence). V dropped 6 bases and J dropped 8 bases, with 14 bases sitting between them. This CDR3 spans 12 amino acids. The CDR3 reads CSARGSVDEQFF. The CDR3 region has the DNA TGCAGTGCACGAGGGTCGGTGGATGAGCAGTTCTTC.

V gene TRBV20-1 combines with J gene TRBJ2-3; D is possibly TRBD1 or TRBD2 (5 bases each). With 3 bases removed from V and 2 bases from J, the gap between germline ends came to 9 bases. The CDR3 is 13 amino acids. Germline loops: CDR1 DFQATT, CDR2 SNEGSKA (reference sequence). In DNA, the CDR3 is TGCAGTGCTAGGTGGGACCCCACAGATACGCAGTATTTT. Amino acids: CSARWDPTDTQYF.

The rearrangement uses TRBV30 and TRBJ2-3, with D perhaps matching TRBD2 (5 bases). From germline, CDR1 is GTSNPN and CDR2 SVGIG (reference sequence). Trimming cost V 4 bases and J 2 bases, with 10 bases left between them. The CDR3 is 13 residues long. The CDR3 here is CAWTPGNTDTQYF. In DNA, the CDR3 is TGTGCCTGGACCCCCGGGAACACAGATACGCAGTATTTT.

V is TRBV6-1 and J is TRBJ2-5; 11 bases are a match to TRBD2. The germline CDR1 and CDR2 sequences are MNHNS and SASEGT. The CDR3 loop spans 14 amino acids. Trimming removed 10 bases from V and 5 bases from J; junction bases left unmatched: 9. The CDR3 sequence is CATGIAGGYETQYF. The CDR3, as DNA: TGTGCCACCGGGATAGCGGGAGGGTACGAGACCCAGTACTTC.

DNA of the CDR3: TGCAGCGTTGCGGGTCTGGGAGGGAAAAATAATGAGCAGTTCTTC. Translated: CSVAGLGGKNNEQFF. The chain employs TRBV29-1 and TRBJ2-1; 7 nucleotides align to TRBD2. J was trimmed by 7 bases and V by 4 bases; bases with no gene match: 13. This CDR3 spans 15 amino acids. Germline V gives CDR1 SQVTM, CDR2 ANQGSEA.

The sample holds many counts of this clonotype. This chain links TRBV5-6 with TRBJ1-5, with TRBD1 matching 9 bases. V lost 3 bases and J lost 7; bases outside the gene matches: 5. CDR1 SGHDT and CDR2 YYEEEE come from the germline V gene. The CDR3 length is 14 residues. The CDR3 DNA is TGTGCCAGCAGCTCCACAGGGGGCGGACAGCCCCAGCATTTT. It codes for CASSSTGGGQPQHF.